This T cell receptor beta chain comes out of a study of blood T cell repertoires in COVID-19. The overall study: Nucleic acid was either cDNA or gDNA, and it came from T cells, B-cell-depleted T cells, or PBMCs.

Authors' methods: Reference gene primer amplification yielded estimated nucleated cell counts. Only in-frame clones appear in the TCRdb table, and some are missing; sequencing was by immunoSEQ multiplex PCR. V and J calls and clone size are given by that table; D and trimming were obtained from the DNA. The data hold approximately 250,000 clones, with around nine tenths observed a single time. The TCR originated in a man aged 35 to 55 with active or convalescent COVID-19. The specimen sequenced was peripheral blood.

CDR3 loop: CASSEGHGQETQYF. DNA for the CDR3: TGTGCCAGCAGCGAGGGACACGGCCAAGAGACCCAGTACTTC. V gene TRBV9 combines with J gene TRBJ2-5; possibly TRBD1 for D (6 bases). V gave up 3 bases and J gave up 1 base, with 10 bases separating them. The CDR3 extends over 14 amino acids. Germline lookup yields CDR1 SGDLS and CDR2 YYNGEE.